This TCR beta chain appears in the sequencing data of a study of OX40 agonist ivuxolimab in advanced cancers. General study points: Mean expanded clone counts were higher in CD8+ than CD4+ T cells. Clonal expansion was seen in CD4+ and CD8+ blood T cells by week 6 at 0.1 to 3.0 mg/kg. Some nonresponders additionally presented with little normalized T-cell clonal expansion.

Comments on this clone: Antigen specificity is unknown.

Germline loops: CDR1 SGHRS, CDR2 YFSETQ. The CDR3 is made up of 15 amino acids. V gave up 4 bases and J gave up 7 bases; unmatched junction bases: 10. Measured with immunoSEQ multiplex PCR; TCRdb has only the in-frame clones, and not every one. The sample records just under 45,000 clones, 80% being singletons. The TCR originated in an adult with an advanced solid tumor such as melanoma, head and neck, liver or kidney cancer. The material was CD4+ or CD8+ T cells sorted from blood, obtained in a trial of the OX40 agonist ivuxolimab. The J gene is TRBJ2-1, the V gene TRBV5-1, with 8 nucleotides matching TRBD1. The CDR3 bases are TGCGCCAGCAGCGCCGATGGACAGGGCGAGAATGAGCAGTTCTTC. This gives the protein CASSADGQGENEQFF. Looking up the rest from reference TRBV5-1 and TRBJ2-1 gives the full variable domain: KAGVTQTPRYLIKTRGQQVTLSCSPISGHRSVSWYQQTPGQGLQFLFEYFSETQRNKGNFPGRFSGRQFSNSRSEMNVSTLELGDSALYLCASSADGQGENEQFFGPGTRLTVL.